This T cell receptor beta chain was identified in a study of T-cell reconstitution after alpha-beta-depleted transplantation in children. The TCRbeta library incorporated unique molecular identifiers. TCRdb independently ran MiXCR on the PCR reads; one entry per CDR3 protein. The sample has about 340,000 distinct CDR3 sequences; 10% are singletons. V lost 5 bases, J lost 8 bases, and 14 bases stayed unmatched. The CDR3 covers 16 residues. The V gene's germline CDR1 is MNHEY and CDR2 SVGEGT. Sequencing was performed on PBMCs from the stem cell graft donor, taken from the stem cell graft. The gene calls are TRBV6-2 or TRBV6-3 and TRBJ2-1; TRBD1 matches 8 bases. The TCR comes from a human donor who donated a stem cell graft to a child with acute lymphoblastic leukemia. The CDR3 here is CASSPRALLRGHEQFF. CDR3 coding DNA: TGTGCCAGCAGTCCCCGGGCCCTCCTCAGGGGGCATGAGCAGTTCTTC.